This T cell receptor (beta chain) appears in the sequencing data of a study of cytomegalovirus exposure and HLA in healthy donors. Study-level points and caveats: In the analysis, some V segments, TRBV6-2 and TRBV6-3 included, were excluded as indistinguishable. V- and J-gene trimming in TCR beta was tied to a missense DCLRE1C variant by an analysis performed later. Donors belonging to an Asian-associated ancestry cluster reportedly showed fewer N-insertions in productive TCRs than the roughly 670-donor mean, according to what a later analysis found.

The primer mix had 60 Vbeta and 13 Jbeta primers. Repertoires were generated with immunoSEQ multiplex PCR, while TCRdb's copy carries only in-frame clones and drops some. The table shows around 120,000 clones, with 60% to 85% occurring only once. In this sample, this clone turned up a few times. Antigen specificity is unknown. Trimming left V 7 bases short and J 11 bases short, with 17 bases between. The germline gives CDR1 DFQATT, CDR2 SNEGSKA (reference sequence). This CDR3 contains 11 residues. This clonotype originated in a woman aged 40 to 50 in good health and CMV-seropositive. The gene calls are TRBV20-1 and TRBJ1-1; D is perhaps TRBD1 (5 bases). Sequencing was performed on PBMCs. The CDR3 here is CSVQPQRGAFF. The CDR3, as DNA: TGCAGTGTCCAGCCACAAAGGGGTGCTTTCTTT.